Shown below are 5 T cell receptor beta chains from a single sample sequenced in a study of CD8 T cells in ankylosing spondylitis. From the 5' RACE reads, TCRdb called clonotypes with MiXCR, one entry per CDR3 protein. The data contain some 33,000 distinct CDR3 sequences, 12% to 15% of them singletons. The source material was blood. The receptors were gathered from a male donor with ankylosing spondylitis or in good health (not recorded which).

This chain connects TRBV6-5 to TRBJ2-1; D is unclear. Trimming left V 2 bases short and J 7 bases short, with 12 bases between. CDR1 MNHEY and CDR2 SVGAGI come from the germline V gene. The CDR3 is 14 amino acids. DNA of the CDR3: TGTGCCAGCAGTTACGGCGCCGACGAAAATGAGCAGTTCTTC. This translates into CASSYGADENEQFF.

CDR3 residues: CSVETRRGRLQETQYF. The CDR3 coding sequence is TGCAGCGTTGAAACCCGGAGGGGGCGCCTCCAAGAGACCCAGTACTTC. The gene calls are TRBV29-1 and TRBJ2-5, with D perhaps matching TRBD1 (7 bases). The CDR3 runs 16 residues. From germline, CDR1 is SQVTM and CDR2 ANQGSEA. V gave up 2 bases and J gave up 1 base, with 17 bases separating them. The whole variable domain, remainder taken from reference TRBV29-1 and TRBJ2-5, is SAVISQKPSRDICQRGTSLTIQCQVDSQVTMMFWYRQQPGQSLTLIATANQGSEATYESGFVIDKFPISRPNLTFSTLTVSNMSPEDSSIYLCSVETRRGRLQETQYFGPGTRLLVL.

The gene calls are TRBV7-8 and TRBJ1-2; TRBD1 matches 7 bases. The V and J ends lost 4 bases and 2 bases, in that order; junction bases with no gene match: 10. The germline CDR1 and CDR2 sequences are SGHVS and FQNEAQ. The CDR3 totals 16 residues. The CDR3 loop is CASSWDRGGPNYGYTF. The CDR3 DNA reads TGTGCCAGCAGCTGGGACAGAGGGGGCCCCAACTATGGCTACACCTTC.

The V call is TRBV28, the J call TRBJ1-5; D is uncertain. The germline V gene encodes CDR1 MDHEN and CDR2 SYDVKM. There are 14 residues in the CDR3. Trimming cost V 5 bases and J 7 bases, with 15 bases left between them. Here the CDR3 DNA reads TGTGCCAGCAGTCTTCAGGCCTTGGGGCAGCCCCAGCATTTT. Amino acids: CASSLQALGQPQHF.

This clonotype was counted only a few times. The V and J genes are TRBV28 and TRBJ2-6; TRBD1 might be the D (7 bases). In germline, CDR1 is MDHEN, CDR2 SYDVKM. Trimming cost V 6 bases and J 3 bases, with 15 bases left between them. CDR3 length equals 16 residues. CDR3 DNA: TGTGCCAGCAGGGACTACAGGGGTGTTGGGGCCAACGTCCTGACTTTC. This sequence encodes CASRDYRGVGANVLTF. Drawing the rest from reference TRBV28 and TRBJ2-6, the complete variable domain is DVKVTQSSRYLVKRTGEKVFLECVQDMDHENMFWYRQDPGLGLRLIYFSYDVKMKEKGDIPEGYSVSREKKERFSLILESASTNQTSMYLCASRDYRGVGANVLTFGAGSRLTVL.